The clone carrying this T cell receptor (beta chain) was seen repeatedly, ten times or more. Noted time point: newly diagnosed GD, antithyroid drugs for less than 3 months. From PBMCs, RNA was extracted and then used to make the TCR library. To make TCR beta libraries, researchers used iRepertoire HTBI primers and Arm-PCR of CDR3 regions. In the authors' workflow: Samples collectively showed 60 to 75 TRBV and roughly 15 TRBJ segments. Using its own MiXCR run on the multiplex PCR reads, TCRdb lists one record per CDR3 protein. Here the V and J calls rest on TCRdb's processing, not on the authors' analysis. The sample records 400,000 to 500,000 distinct CDR3 sequences, around 17% being singletons. CDR3 size: 14 residues. CDR1 is SGHTA and CDR2 is FQGNSA in the germline V gene. V gave up 1 base and J gave up 0 bases, with 5 bases separating them. These data belong to a study of regulatory T cells in long-lasting Graves disease.

The sample also formed part of further work on T cells in Graves' hyperthyroidism and ophthalmopathy. As that study records: A 13 V-J model separated ophthalmopathy from stable hyperthyroidism.

This chain uses TRBV7-2 with TRBJ2-3; D is unclear. This clonotype was sampled from a woman aged 18-30 years with Graves disease. Material: peripheral blood mononuclear cells (PBMCs), obtained at new diagnosis, from a patient treated with antithyroid drugs. The CDR3 nucleotides read TGTGCCAGCAGCTTAGGAATGAGCACAGATACGCAGTATTTT. This sequence encodes CASSLGMSTDTQYF.